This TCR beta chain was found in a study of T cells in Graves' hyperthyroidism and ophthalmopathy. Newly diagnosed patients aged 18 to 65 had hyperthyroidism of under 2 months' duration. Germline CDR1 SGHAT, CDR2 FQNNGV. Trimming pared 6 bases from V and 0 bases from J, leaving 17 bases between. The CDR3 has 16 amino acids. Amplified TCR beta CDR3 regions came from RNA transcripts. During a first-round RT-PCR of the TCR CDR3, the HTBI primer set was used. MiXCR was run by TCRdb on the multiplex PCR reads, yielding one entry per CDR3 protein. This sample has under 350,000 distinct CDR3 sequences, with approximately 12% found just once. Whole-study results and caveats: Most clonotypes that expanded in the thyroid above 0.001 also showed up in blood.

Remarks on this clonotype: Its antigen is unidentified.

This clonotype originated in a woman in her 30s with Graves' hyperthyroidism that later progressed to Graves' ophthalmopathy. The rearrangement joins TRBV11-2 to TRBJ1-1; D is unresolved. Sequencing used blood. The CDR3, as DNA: TGTGCCAGCAGTGAAATAAGGGTGACAATGAACACTGAAGCTTTCTTT. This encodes CASSEIRVTMNTEAFF. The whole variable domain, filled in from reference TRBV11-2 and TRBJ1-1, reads EAGVAQSPRYKIIEKRQSVAFWCNPISGHATLYWYQQILGQGPKLLIQFQNNGVVDDSQLPKDRFSAERLKGVDSTLKIQPAKLEDSAVYLCASSEIRVTMNTEAFFGQGTRLTVV.